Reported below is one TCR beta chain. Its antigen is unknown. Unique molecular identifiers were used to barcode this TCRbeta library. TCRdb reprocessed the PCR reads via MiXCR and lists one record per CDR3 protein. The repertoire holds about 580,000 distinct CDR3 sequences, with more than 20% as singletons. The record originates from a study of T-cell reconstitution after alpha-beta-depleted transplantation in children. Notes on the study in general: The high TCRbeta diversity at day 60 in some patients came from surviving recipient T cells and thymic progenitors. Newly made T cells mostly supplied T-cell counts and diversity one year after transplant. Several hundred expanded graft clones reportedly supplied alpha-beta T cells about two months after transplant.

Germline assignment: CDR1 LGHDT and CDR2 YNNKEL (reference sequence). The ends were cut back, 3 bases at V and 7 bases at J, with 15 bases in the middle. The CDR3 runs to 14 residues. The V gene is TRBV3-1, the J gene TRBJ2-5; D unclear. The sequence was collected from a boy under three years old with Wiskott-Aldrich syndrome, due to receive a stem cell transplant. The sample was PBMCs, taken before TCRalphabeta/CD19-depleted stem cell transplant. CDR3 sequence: CASSQGSSPGTQYF. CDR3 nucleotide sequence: TGTGCCAGCAGCCAGGGAAGTTCCCCGGGGACCCAGTACTTC.